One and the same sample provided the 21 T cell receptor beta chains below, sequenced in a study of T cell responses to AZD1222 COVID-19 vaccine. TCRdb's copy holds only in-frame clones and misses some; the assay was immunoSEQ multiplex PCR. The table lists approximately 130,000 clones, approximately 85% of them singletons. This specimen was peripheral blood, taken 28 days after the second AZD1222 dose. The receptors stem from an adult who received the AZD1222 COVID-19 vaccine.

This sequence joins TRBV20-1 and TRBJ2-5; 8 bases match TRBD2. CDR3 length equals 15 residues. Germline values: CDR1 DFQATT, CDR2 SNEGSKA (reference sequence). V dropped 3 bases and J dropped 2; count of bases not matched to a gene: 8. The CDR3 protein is CSASKAGGQQETQYF. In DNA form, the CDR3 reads TGCAGTGCTAGTAAGGCGGGAGGCCAACAAGAGACCCAGTACTTC.

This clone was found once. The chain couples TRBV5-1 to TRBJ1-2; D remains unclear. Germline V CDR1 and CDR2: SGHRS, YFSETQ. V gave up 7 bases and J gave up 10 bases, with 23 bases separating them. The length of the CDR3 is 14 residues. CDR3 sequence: CASRPPGDGRYYTF. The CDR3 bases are TGCGCCAGCCGTCCACCGGGAGACGGTCGTTACTACACCTTC.

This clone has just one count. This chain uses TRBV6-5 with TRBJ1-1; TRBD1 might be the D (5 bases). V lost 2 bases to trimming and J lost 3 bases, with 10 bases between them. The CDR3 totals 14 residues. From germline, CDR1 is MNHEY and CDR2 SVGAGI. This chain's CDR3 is CASSYAPGDTEAFF. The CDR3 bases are TGTGCCAGCAGTTACGCCCCGGGGGACACTGAAGCTTTCTTT.

The CDR3 spells CASSFPQGASEQYF. CDR3 sequence (DNA): TGTGCCAGCAGCTTCCCCCAGGGGGCTTCCGAGCAGTACTTC. The chain is built from TRBV11-3 and TRBJ2-7; the match to TRBD1 covers 8 bases. The germline V gene encodes CDR1 SGHNT and CDR2 YENEEA. The V and J ends lost 3 bases and 6 bases, in that order; junction bases with no gene match: 7. The CDR3 covers 14 residues.

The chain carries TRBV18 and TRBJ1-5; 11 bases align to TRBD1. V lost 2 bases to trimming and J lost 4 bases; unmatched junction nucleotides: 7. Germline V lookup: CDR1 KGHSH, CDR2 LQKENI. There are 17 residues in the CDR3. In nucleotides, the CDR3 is TGTGCCAGCTCACCAGAGATCCGGGACAGGGGGAATCAGCCCCAGCATTTT. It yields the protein CASSPEIRDRGNQPQHF.

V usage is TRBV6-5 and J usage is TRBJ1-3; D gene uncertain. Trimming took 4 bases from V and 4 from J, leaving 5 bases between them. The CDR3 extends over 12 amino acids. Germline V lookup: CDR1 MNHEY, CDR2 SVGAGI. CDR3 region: CASSSPGNTIYF. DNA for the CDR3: TGTGCCAGCAGTTCACCCGGAAACACCATATATTTT.

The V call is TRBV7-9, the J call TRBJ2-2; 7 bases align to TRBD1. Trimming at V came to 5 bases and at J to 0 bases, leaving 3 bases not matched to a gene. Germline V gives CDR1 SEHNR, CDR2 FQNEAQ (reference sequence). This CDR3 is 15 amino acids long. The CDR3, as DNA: TGTGCCAGCAGCCTGGGACAGACGAACACCGGGGAGCTGTTTTTT. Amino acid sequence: CASSLGQTNTGELFF.

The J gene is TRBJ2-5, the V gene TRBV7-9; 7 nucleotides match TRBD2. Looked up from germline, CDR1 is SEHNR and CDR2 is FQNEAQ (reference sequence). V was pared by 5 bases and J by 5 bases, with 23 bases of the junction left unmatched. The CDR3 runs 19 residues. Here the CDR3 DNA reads TGTGCCAGCAGCCCGCACTTACTAGCGTTCAAACCTCAGCCCGAGACCCAGTACTTC. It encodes CASSPHLLAFKPQPETQYF.

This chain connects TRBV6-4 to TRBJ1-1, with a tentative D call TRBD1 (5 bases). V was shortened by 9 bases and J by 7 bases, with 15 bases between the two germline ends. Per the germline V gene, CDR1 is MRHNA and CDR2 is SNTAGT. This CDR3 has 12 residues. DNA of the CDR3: TGTGCCAGGGGAGGGGAACCAAATGAAGCTTTCTTT. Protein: CARGGEPNEAFF.

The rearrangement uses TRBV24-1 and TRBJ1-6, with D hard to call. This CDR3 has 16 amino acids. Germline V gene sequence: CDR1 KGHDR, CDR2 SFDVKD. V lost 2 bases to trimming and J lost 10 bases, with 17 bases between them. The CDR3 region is CATSDWEDGSWSPLHF. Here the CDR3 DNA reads TGTGCCACCAGTGATTGGGAGGACGGTTCGTGGTCACCCCTCCACTTT.

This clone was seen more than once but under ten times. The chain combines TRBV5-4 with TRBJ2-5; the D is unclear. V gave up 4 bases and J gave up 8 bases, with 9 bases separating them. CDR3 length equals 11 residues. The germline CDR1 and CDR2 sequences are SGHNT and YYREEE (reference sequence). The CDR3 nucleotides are TGTGCCAGCAGCCGAGGTTTCACCCAGTACTTC. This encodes CASSRGFTQYF.

The CDR3 DNA reads as TGTGCCAGCAGCGGGGGACAGGGGGCGCCTGGAAACACCATATATTTT. It specifies CASSGGQGAPGNTIYF. This rearrangement joins TRBV5-5 to TRBJ1-3, with TRBD1 matching over 12 bases. From germline, CDR1 is SGHKS and CDR2 YYEKEE (reference sequence). CDR3 length equals 16 residues. Trimming removed 4 bases from V and 2 bases from J; junction bases left unmatched: 4.

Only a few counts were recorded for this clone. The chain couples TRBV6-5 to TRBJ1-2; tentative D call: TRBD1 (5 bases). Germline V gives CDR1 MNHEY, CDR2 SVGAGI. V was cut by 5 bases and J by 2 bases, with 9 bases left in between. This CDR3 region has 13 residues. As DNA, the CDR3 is TGTGCCAGCAGTACGACAGCAAACTATGGCTACACCTTC. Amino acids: CASSTTANYGYTF.

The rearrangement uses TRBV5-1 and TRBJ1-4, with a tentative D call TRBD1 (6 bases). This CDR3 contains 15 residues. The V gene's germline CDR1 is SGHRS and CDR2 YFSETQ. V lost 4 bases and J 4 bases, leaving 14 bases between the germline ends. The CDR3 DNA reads TGCGCCAGCAGCGGGGACACACAGTTTAATGAAAAACTGTTTTTT. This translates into CASSGDTQFNEKLFF.

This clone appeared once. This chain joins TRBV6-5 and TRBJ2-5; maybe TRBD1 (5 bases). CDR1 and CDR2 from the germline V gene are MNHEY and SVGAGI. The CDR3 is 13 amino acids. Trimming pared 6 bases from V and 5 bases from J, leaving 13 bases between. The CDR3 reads CASRDQGSETQYF. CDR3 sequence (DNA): TGTGCCAGCAGAGACCAGGGAAGCGAGACCCAGTACTTC.

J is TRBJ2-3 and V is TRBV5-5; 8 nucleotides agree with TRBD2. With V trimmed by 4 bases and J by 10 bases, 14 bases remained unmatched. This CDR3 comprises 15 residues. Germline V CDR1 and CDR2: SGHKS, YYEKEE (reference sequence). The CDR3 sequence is CASSKPGATGGAQYF. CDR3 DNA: TGTGCCAGCAGCAAACCCGGGGCAACGGGGGGGGCGCAGTATTTT.

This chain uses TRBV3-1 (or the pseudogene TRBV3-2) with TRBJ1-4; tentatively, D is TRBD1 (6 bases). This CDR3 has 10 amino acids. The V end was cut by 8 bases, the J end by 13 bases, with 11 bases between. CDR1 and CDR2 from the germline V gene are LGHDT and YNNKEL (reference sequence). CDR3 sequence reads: CASGYRALFF. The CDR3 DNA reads TGTGCCAGCGGTTACAGGGCACTGTTTTTT.

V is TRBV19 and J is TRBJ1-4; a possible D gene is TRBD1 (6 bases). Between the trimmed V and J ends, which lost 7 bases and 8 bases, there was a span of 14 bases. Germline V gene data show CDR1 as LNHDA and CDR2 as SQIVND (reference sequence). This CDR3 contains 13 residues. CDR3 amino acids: CASNSRGWEKLFF. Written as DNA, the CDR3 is TGTGCCAGTAATTCCAGGGGATGGGAAAAACTGTTTTTT.

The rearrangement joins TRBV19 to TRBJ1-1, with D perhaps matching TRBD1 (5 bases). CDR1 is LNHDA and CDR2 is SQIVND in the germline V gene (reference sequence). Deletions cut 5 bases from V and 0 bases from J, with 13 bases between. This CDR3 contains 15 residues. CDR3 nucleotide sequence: TGTGCCAGTAGTCCCGTCGAGGGACTGAACACTGAAGCTTTCTTT. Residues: CASSPVEGLNTEAFF.

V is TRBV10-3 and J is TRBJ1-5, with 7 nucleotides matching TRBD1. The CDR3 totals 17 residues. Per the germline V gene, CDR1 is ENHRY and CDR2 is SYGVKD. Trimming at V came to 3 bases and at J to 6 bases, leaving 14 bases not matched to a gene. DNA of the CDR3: TGTGCCATCAGTGACTCTTTCGGACAGGTGTCCGGTCAGCCCCAGCATTTT. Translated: CAISDSFGQVSGQPQHF.

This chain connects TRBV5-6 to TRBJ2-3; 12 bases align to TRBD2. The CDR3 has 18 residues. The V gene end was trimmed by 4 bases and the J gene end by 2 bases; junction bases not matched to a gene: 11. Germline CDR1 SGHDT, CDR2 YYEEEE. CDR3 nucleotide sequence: TGTGCCAGCAGCCACCCGACTAGCGGGAGAGAGATCACAGATACGCAGTATTTT. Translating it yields CASSHPTSGREITDTQYF.